A single sample gave rise to the 32 T cell receptor beta chains below, sequenced in a study of somatic mutations in cytotoxic T cells in rheumatoid arthritis. Clones were read by immunoSEQ multiplex PCR, and TCRdb kept only the in-frame ones, dropping some. The sample has about 7,400 clones, around 90% seen once. The sequencing input was CD8+ T cells sorted from blood. The origin of the receptors is a man aged 40-49 years with rheumatoid arthritis.

This rearrangement joins TRBV6-5 to TRBJ1-1; no reliable D call. The CDR3 is 14 amino acids. Trimming took off 6 bases at V and 0 bases at J, with 11 bases between the two ends. CDR1 and CDR2 (germline): MNHEY, SVGAGI. The CDR3 DNA follows: TGTGCCAGCAGCCCGACAATTATGAACACTGAAGCTTTCTTT. Translation: CASSPTIMNTEAFF.

The rearrangement uses TRBV7-8 and TRBJ2-3; 11 positions agree with TRBD2. The CDR3 sequence is 15 residues long. Losses at the gene ends were 5 bases for V and 6 bases for J; bases not matched to a gene: 7. Germline assignment: CDR1 SGHVS and CDR2 FQNEAQ. The CDR3 protein is CASSPLASGGDTQYF. CDR3 DNA sequence: TGTGCCAGCAGCCCTCTCGCTAGCGGGGGGGATACGCAGTATTTT.

The CDR3 spells CASSLGTGEAFF. Written as DNA, the CDR3 is TGTGCCAGCAGCCTCGGGACAGGTGAAGCTTTCTTT. The rearrangement joins TRBV13 to TRBJ1-1; TRBD1 aligns across 8 bases. The CDR3 is 12 residues long. V lost 5 bases, J lost 7 bases, and 3 bases stayed unmatched. The germline gives CDR1 PRHDT, CDR2 FYEKMQ (reference sequence).

The rearrangement uses TRBV27 and TRBJ2-3; 7 bases agree with TRBD1. V lost 4 bases, J lost 1 base, and 11 bases stayed unmatched. Germline loops: CDR1 MNHEY, CDR2 SMNVEV (reference sequence). The CDR3 is made up of 17 amino acids. CDR3 in DNA: TGTGCCAGCAGTTCCGCGACAGGGCCGTACCGCACAGATACGCAGTATTTT. Its protein is CASSSATGPYRTDTQYF.

The V call is TRBV6-6, the J call TRBJ1-3; D perhaps matches TRBD1 (6 bases). The CDR3 is 16 amino acids. The V and J ends lost 0 bases and 3 bases respectively, with 12 bases between them. Germline CDR1 MNHNY, CDR2 SVGAGI (reference sequence). In DNA form, the CDR3 reads TGTGCCAGCAGTTACTCGAGAGGGGGTGTTGGAAACACCATATATTTT. Its translation is CASSYSRGGVGNTIYF.

The J gene is TRBJ2-3, the V gene TRBV7-2; 10 bases line up with TRBD1. Looked up from germline, CDR1 is SGHTA and CDR2 is FQGNSA. V dropped 5 bases and J dropped 4; count of bases not matched to a gene: 12. The CDR3 loop spans 17 amino acids. The CDR3 DNA reads TGTGCCAGCAGCCCGGTGACAGGGGGCCGGTACGCAGATACGCAGTATTTT. Amino acids: CASSPVTGGRYADTQYF.

This clone occurred a few times. This chain joins TRBV7-9 and TRBJ1-1; perhaps TRBD1 as D (6 bases). The germline CDR1 and CDR2 sequences are SEHNR and FQNEAQ (reference sequence). The length of the CDR3 is 15 residues. V was clipped by 4 bases and J by 4 bases, with 16 bases between them. CDR3 DNA sequence: TGTGCCAGCAGCTCGTCGTTCGAAGGGGGCACTGAAGCTTTCTTT. Translation: CASSSSFEGGTEAFF.

The gene calls are TRBV2 and TRBJ2-2; 7 nucleotides agree with TRBD2. This CDR3 region has 14 residues. With 10 bases clipped from V and 5 bases from J, the junction kept 10 bases outside the gene matches. Germline V gives CDR1 SNHLY, CDR2 FYNNEI. Here the CDR3 DNA reads TGTGCCAACTCAAGGGAGGGCTTGACCGGGGAGCTGTTTTTT. Translation: CANSREGLTGELFF. The full variable domain, with the rest looked up from reference TRBV2 and TRBJ2-2, is EPEVTQTPSHQVTQMGQEVILRCVPISNHLYFYWYRQILGQKVEFLVSFYNNEISEKSEIFDDQFSVERPDGSNFTLKIRSTKLEDSAMYFCANSREGLTGELFFGEGSRLTVL.

The chain is built from TRBV23-1 and TRBJ1-1; no clear D. TRBV23-1 is annotated as an ORF whose role is uncertain. CDR3 size: 14 residues. Trimming took 2 bases from V and 0 from J, leaving 7 bases between them. CDR3 residues: CASSQDILNTEAFF. CDR3 DNA: TGCGCCAGCAGTCAAGACATTTTGAACACTGAAGCTTTCTTT.

The gene calls are TRBV9 and TRBJ2-1; D may be TRBD2 (7 bases). CDR1 is SGDLS, CDR2 YYNGEE, per germline. The CDR3 runs 15 residues. Trimming took off 5 bases at V and 3 bases at J, with 15 bases between the two ends. The CDR3 loop reads CASSRGGENYNEQFF. The CDR3 DNA is TGTGCCAGCAGTAGGGGGGGGGAAAACTACAATGAGCAGTTCTTC.

A remark on this clone: An end of the junction differs from the germline gene, which may be a read error. This chain links TRBV19 with TRBJ1-2; 8 bases are shared with TRBD1. CDR1 and CDR2 from the germline V gene are LNHDA and SQIVND (reference sequence). This CDR3 spans 15 amino acids. CDR3 sequence reads: CASRNRDRPQYGYAF. The CDR3 coding sequence is TGTGCCAGTAGAAACCGGGACAGGCCTCAGTATGGCTACGCCTTC.

CDR3 nucleotides: TGTGCCAGCAGCCCTAGCGGGGGGGCGGGAGATACGCAGTATTTT. Translated: CASSPSGGAGDTQYF. This chain connects TRBV7-2 to TRBJ2-3; 12 nucleotides align to TRBD2. This CDR3 is 15 amino acids long. Per germline, CDR1 SGHTA and CDR2 FQGNSA. The V gene end was trimmed by 5 bases and the J gene end by 5 bases; junction bases not matched to a gene: 5.

The chain employs TRBV2 and TRBJ2-5; TRBD1 matches at 7 bases. The closer fit of TRBJ2-7 to the DNA end suggests the J call may be wrong. Germline CDR1 reads SNHLY; CDR2 reads FYNNEI. CDR3 length: 15 amino acids. The CDR3 loop reads CASSGQGVGSYEQYF. DNA for the CDR3: TGTGCCAGCAGTGGCCAGGGGGTCGGCTCCTACGAGCAGTACTTC.

The chain recombines TRBV28 with TRBJ1-1; D ambiguous. The CDR3 is 13 residues long. The V end lost 5 bases, the J end lost 1 base, and 8 bases lay between the germline ends. Per the germline V gene, CDR1 is MDHEN and CDR2 is SYDVKM. In nucleotides, the CDR3 is TGTGCCAGCAGTCAGAGGGAGAACACTGAAGCTTTCTTT. Protein sequence: CASSQRENTEAFF.

This clone occurred a few times. The chain's CDR3 is CASSQAPGQGIEQYF. CDR3 coding DNA: TGCGCCAGCAGCCAAGCTCCGGGACAGGGGATCGAGCAGTACTTC. The chain has TRBV4-1 and TRBJ2-7; TRBD1 matches at 10 bases. CDR3 length: 15 residues. With 1 base clipped from V and 6 bases from J, the junction kept 6 bases outside the gene matches. CDR1 MGHRA and CDR2 YSYEKL come from the germline V gene.

CDR3 nucleotides: TGTGCCAGCAGTGATACTGGGCCTGGAAACACCATATATTTT. It encodes CASSDTGPGNTIYF. The chain combines TRBV25-1 with TRBJ1-3, with D uncertain. V lost 3 bases to trimming and J lost 2 bases, with 8 bases between them. This CDR3 contains 14 residues. CDR1 and CDR2 (germline): MGHDK, SYGVNS.

This rearrangement joins TRBV13 to TRBJ1-4; TRBD1 matches at 7 bases. Germline values: CDR1 PRHDT, CDR2 FYEKMQ (reference sequence). Trimming took 4 bases from V and 5 from J; bases not matched to a gene: 7. The CDR3 is 15 amino acids. CDR3 loop: CASSSTGAGNEKLFF. In nucleotides, the CDR3 is TGTGCCAGCAGCTCCACAGGGGCGGGGAATGAAAAACTGTTTTTT.

V gene TRBV6-5 combines with J gene TRBJ2-2; D gene uncertain. Germline V gene sequence: CDR1 MNHEY, CDR2 SVGAGI. V was trimmed by 0 bases and J by 7 bases, leaving 6 bases between them. The CDR3 has 13 amino acids. CDR3 sequence (DNA): TGTGCCAGCAGTTACTCTGTCGGCGGGGAGCTGTTTTTT. Protein sequence: CASSYSVGGELFF.

This clone was seen a handful of times. The rearrangement joins TRBV14 to TRBJ1-2; D uncertain. V lost 0 bases, J lost 4 bases, and 12 bases lay in between. CDR1 is SGHDN and CDR2 is FVKESK in the germline V gene. The CDR3 consists of 15 residues. For the CDR3, the DNA is TGTGCCAGCAGCCAAGATCTTGGAGACTTCTATGGCTACACCTTC. This sequence encodes CASSQDLGDFYGYTF.

The chain employs TRBV7-8 and TRBJ2-1, with 7 bases lining up with TRBD1. Germline V CDR1 and CDR2: SGHVS, FQNEAQ. The CDR3 loop spans 17 amino acids. V lost 1 base and J lost 0; bases outside the gene matches: 6. CDR3 residues: CASSLGGGQSSYNEQFF. CDR3 nucleotides: TGTGCCAGCAGCTTAGGAGGGGGACAGAGCTCCTACAATGAGCAGTTCTTC.

The chain links TRBV5-6 to TRBJ2-1, with D possibly matching TRBD2 (6 bases). Germline CDR1 and CDR2: SGHDT and YYEEEE. Trimming took 0 bases from V and 4 from J, leaving 8 bases between them. This CDR3 has 14 residues. CDR3 DNA: TGTGCCAGCAGCTTGGTGGGGGGATACAATGAGCAGTTCTTC. Translation: CASSLVGGYNEQFF.

The CDR3 loop reads CASSAEGQASDTQYF. CDR3 nucleotides: TGCGCCAGCAGCGCGGAGGGACAGGCTTCGGATACGCAGTATTTT. This chain joins TRBV5-1 and TRBJ2-3, with 8 bases identical to TRBD1. The CDR3 covers 15 residues. CDR1 is SGHRS and CDR2 is YFSETQ in the germline V gene. V shed 4 bases, J shed 6 bases, and the junction held 10 bases outside the gene matches.

The CDR3: CASVLSQGHTEAFF. The CDR3 DNA is TGTGCCAGCGTGCTGTCTCAGGGGCACACTGAAGCTTTCTTT. The rearrangement links TRBV2 to TRBJ1-1, with a possible D match to TRBD1 (6 bases). The CDR3 spans 14 residues. Looked up from germline, CDR1 is SNHLY and CDR2 is FYNNEI. Trimming removed 8 bases from V and 3 bases from J, with 16 bases in between.

J is TRBJ2-2 and V is TRBV6-6, with a tentative D call TRBD2 (5 bases). The CDR3 covers 13 residues. Trimming stripped 2 bases from V and 6 bases from J, with 7 bases between. Germline V gene data show CDR1 as MNHNY and CDR2 as SVGAGI (reference sequence). In DNA, the CDR3 is TGTGCCAGCAGTTACGAGGGATCCGGGGAGCTGTTTTTT. Translated: CASSYEGSGELFF.

The chain employs TRBV7-8 and TRBJ1-2; D gene uncertain. Germline-derived CDR1 and CDR2 are SGHVS and FQNEAQ. The CDR3 runs 14 residues. Trimming took off 5 bases at V and 1 base at J, with 11 bases between the two ends. CDR3 residues: CASSLSVYNYGYTF. The CDR3 DNA reads as TGTGCCAGCAGCCTATCGGTTTATAACTATGGCTACACCTTC.

The chain recombines TRBV9 with TRBJ2-2, with D tentatively TRBD2 (7 bases). Trimming cost V 0 bases and J 8 bases, with 17 bases left between them. Per germline, CDR1 SGDLS and CDR2 YYNGEE. The CDR3 sequence is 16 residues long. The CDR3 is CASSVEGAGAAGELFF. CDR3 bases: TGTGCCAGCAGCGTAGAGGGTGCGGGGGCGGCTGGGGAGCTGTTTTTT.

The CDR3 protein is CASSLGPASGWMAYEQYF. DNA for the CDR3: TGTGCCAGCAGTTTAGGTCCGGCTAGCGGGTGGATGGCCTACGAGCAGTACTTC. J is TRBJ2-7 and V is TRBV27; 8 nucleotides agree with TRBD2. The CDR3 extends over 18 amino acids. Germline trimming cut 2 bases from V and 2 bases from J; bases unmatched to any gene: 14. CDR1 is MNHEY and CDR2 is SMNVEV in the germline V gene (reference sequence).

In this sample, this clone turned up once. The chain is built from TRBV11-3 and TRBJ2-1, with D possibly matching TRBD1 (6 bases). Germline V CDR1 and CDR2: SGHNT, YENEEA. Trimming left V 0 bases short and J 5 bases short, with 20 bases between. The CDR3 has 18 amino acids. The CDR3 DNA sequence: TGTGCCAGCAGCTTAGACGAGGCCACAGGGTTGGGGAACAATGAGCAGTTCTTC. It specifies CASSLDEATGLGNNEQFF.

The genes are TRBV19 and TRBJ2-5; D call uncertain. V gave up 7 bases and J gave up 5 bases, with 20 bases separating them. This CDR3 is 15 amino acids long. Germline V gene data show CDR1 as LNHDA and CDR2 as SQIVND (reference sequence). CDR3 in amino acids: CASTPGSLVSETQYF. In DNA form, the CDR3 reads TGTGCCAGTACCCCGGGTAGTCTGGTTAGTGAGACCCAGTACTTC.

This chain connects TRBV6-4 to TRBJ1-5; TRBD1 might be the D (6 bases). The CDR3 runs to 12 residues. Trimming pared 10 bases from V and 9 bases from J, leaving 16 bases between. The germline V gene has CDR1 MRHNA and CDR2 SNTAGT. CDR3 sequence reads: CATRGGEGPQHF. The CDR3, as DNA: TGTGCCACTAGGGGGGGGGAGGGGCCCCAGCATTTT.

The rearrangement uses TRBV4-1 and TRBJ1-2; possible D gene TRBD1, 6 bases. Germline V gene lookup returns CDR1 MGHRA and CDR2 YSYEKL. V lost 2 bases to trimming and J lost 5 bases, with 15 bases between them. CDR3 size: 15 residues. This CDR3 reads CASSQFIGQQYGYTF. The CDR3 nucleotides are TGCGCCAGCAGCCAATTCATTGGACAGCAATATGGCTACACCTTC.

The chain carries TRBV15 and TRBJ1-1, with D possibly TRBD1 on 6 matching bases. This CDR3 has 15 amino acids. V was cut by 0 bases and J by 1 base, with 9 bases left in between. Germline loops: CDR1 LNHNV, CDR2 YYDKDF (reference sequence). CDR3 residues: CATSRDTGQNTEAFF. The CDR3 DNA sequence: TGTGCCACCAGCAGAGATACGGGACAGAACACTGAAGCTTTCTTT.